The clone carrying this T cell receptor (beta chain) was seen a handful of times. The antigen remains unidentified. The data were taken from a study of vaccination effects on CD4 cells after COVID-19. About the study: Participants were given two doses of BNT162b2 or mRNA-1273 vaccine. Study findings and constraints: Healthy vaccinees' vaccine-induced clones included only 1 of 255 cross-reacting with common cold coronaviruses. Marked contraction was observed in infection-induced and vaccine-induced clones late after vaccination.

Antigen-specific CD4+ T cells were expanded with viral peptide pools in the ViraFEST assay before sequencing. Culture proceeded for approximately 9 days, and CD4+ T cells were then isolated. PBMC were cultured at fewer than 2.5 million per well with roughly 9.7 IU/ml IL-2 and 9.5 to 10 ug/ml peptides. Sequenced by immunoSEQ multiplex PCR; TCRdb stores in-frame clones only, minus some. Here the sample spans around 83,000 clones, roughly 74% being singletons. Germline CDR1 reads SGHVS; CDR2 reads FQNEAQ. V lost 3 bases, J lost 7 bases, and 16 bases stayed unmatched. This CDR3 spans 19 amino acids. The specimen was CD4+ T cells from PBMCs cultured with HCoV-229E spike peptides, collected before COVID-19 vaccination. The TCR sequence derives from a human donor who received a COVID-19 vaccine. The chain links TRBV7-8 to TRBJ1-5; 12 bases line up with TRBD1. The CDR3 spells CASSFRPGQGAPGGQPQHF. CDR3 nucleotides: TGTGCCAGCAGCTTCCGCCCGGGACAGGGGGCGCCGGGGGGCCAGCCCCAGCATTTT.